The T cell receptor beta chain described here comes from a study of T cell responses to AZD1222 COVID-19 vaccine. General study results and limits: Donors were mostly white British, more females; clonal diversity possibly underestimated.

With respect to this clone: As yet, its antigen is unknown. The junction departs from germline at one end; a sequencing error may be responsible.

The CDR3 has 15 amino acids. Germline-derived CDR1 and CDR2 are SGHRS and YFSETQ. Using immunoSEQ multiplex PCR, the repertoire was profiled, and TCRdb retains in-frame clones only, with some absent. The sample yields 80,000 to 100,000 clones, around 90% seen once. The TCR was taken from an adult in good health. The rearrangement joins TRBV5-1 to TRBJ2-7; 9 bases fit TRBD1. This specimen consisted of peripheral blood, obtained on day 0 of MenACWY control vaccination. CDR3 in amino acids: CASSLGTGANYGQYF. CDR3 in DNA: TGCGCCAGCAGCTTGGGGACAGGGGCTAACTACGGGCAGTACTTC.